These 7 T cell receptor beta chains were all obtained from the same sample, sequenced in a study of T cells in Graves' hyperthyroidism and ophthalmopathy. RNA transcripts were the template for amplifying TCR beta CDR3 regions. The HTBI primer set was used in a first-round RT-PCR of the TCR CDR3. MiXCR was run by TCRdb on the multiplex PCR reads, yielding one entry per CDR3 protein. The table shows some 720,000 distinct CDR3 sequences, with around 17% occurring only once. The material sequenced was blood. These receptor sequences come from a man in his late teens or twenties with Graves' hyperthyroidism.

There are many counts of this clonotype. The chain couples TRBV27 to TRBJ2-7; no clear D. CDR1 is MNHEY, CDR2 SMNVEV, per germline (reference sequence). Trimming left V 4 bases short and J 3 bases short, with 10 bases between. The CDR3 consists of 13 residues. The CDR3 spells CASSSHGRYEQYF. CDR3 nucleotide sequence: TGTGCCAGCAGTTCCCATGGGCGCTACGAGCAGTACTTC.

This chain joins TRBV15 and TRBJ2-7; the D is unclear. The CDR3 extends over 14 amino acids. The V end was cut by 0 bases, the J end by 6 bases, with 12 bases between. Germline V gene lookup returns CDR1 LNHNV and CDR2 YYDKDF (reference sequence). Here the CDR3 reads CATSRDASTREQYF. The CDR3 region has the DNA TGTGCCACCAGCAGAGATGCCTCTACCCGCGAGCAGTACTTC.

This clonotype was seen at least ten times. V and J are TRBV2 and TRBJ1-1; the D is unclear. With 2 bases removed from V and 4 bases from J, the gap between germline ends came to 17 bases. The germline V gene has CDR1 SNHLY and CDR2 FYNNEI. The CDR3 sequence is 16 residues long. DNA of the CDR3: TGTGCCAGCAGTGAACGGACTCGCGAGATGGGCACTGAAGCTTTCTTT. Translated, it gives CASSERTREMGTEAFF.

In its sample, this clonotype was seen many times. The chain combines TRBV7-9 with TRBJ2-1; D possibly corresponds to TRBD2 (5 bases). Per germline, CDR1 SEHNR and CDR2 FQNEAQ (reference sequence). The CDR3 loop spans 13 amino acids. The germline V and J ends were trimmed by 8 bases and 9 bases, with 17 bases remaining between them. CDR3 protein: CASLRALGSEQFF. The CDR3 DNA follows: TGTGCCAGCCTTCGAGCGCTGGGGAGTGAGCAGTTCTTC.

Ten or more counts support this clonotype. The chain is built from TRBV28 and TRBJ2-7; no clear D gene. Trimming removed 3 bases from V and 2 bases from J, with 8 bases in between. CDR1 is MDHEN, CDR2 SYDVKM, per germline. CDR3 length equals 13 residues. CDR3 nucleotide sequence: TGTGCCAGCAGTTTGCACCCTACCTACGAGCAGTACTTC. Protein product: CASSLHPTYEQYF.

This clonotype was seen ten or more times. V is TRBV4-1 and J is TRBJ1-1; 8 bases line up with TRBD1. The germline V gene has CDR1 MGHRA and CDR2 YSYEKL. The CDR3 has 15 residues. V trimming: 1 base; J trimming: 4 bases; junction bases outside the gene matches: 5. CDR3 coding DNA: TGCGCCAGCAGCCAAGGGGACAGGTGGGGCACTGAAGCTTTCTTT. This sequence encodes CASSQGDRWGTEAFF.

The chain has TRBV18 and TRBJ2-7; either TRBD1 or TRBD2 may supply D (6 bases each). The CDR3 spans 17 residues. Trimming removed 3 bases from V and 1 base from J, with 19 bases in between. Germline-derived CDR1 and CDR2 are KGHSH and LQKENI. The CDR3 is CASSPLLRGLNSYEQYF. In DNA form, the CDR3 reads TGTGCCAGCTCACCCCTGCTTCGGGGGCTCAATTCCTACGAGCAGTACTTC.